This note documents a single TCR beta chain sequence. Its antigen is unknown. No base quality information exists; no much larger clone differs at one position. The sample comes from a study of graft-versus-host responses after intestinal transplantation (dated by TCRdb to about 2021). Context from the whole study: The transplants that recipients got were multivisceral, liver-intestinal, or isolated intestinal. A peak of at least 4% donor T cells among recipient peripheral blood mononuclear cells was the definition used for donor T cell macrochimerism. Alloreactive clones were identified by sequencing pre-transplant mixed lymphocyte reaction products and comparing them with unstimulated pre-transplant donor and recipient T cells. After intestinal transplantation, graft-versus-host and host-versus-graft alloreactive T cell clones in the graft, circulation and bone marrow were tracked using bulk TCR-beta CDR3 sequencing. Every recipient was given anti-thymocyte globulin induction, then maintenance tacrolimus and steroids for 2 to 4 years. Instead of going to the commercial service, samples from three later patients were sequenced in-house on an Illumina MiSeq and processed with MiXCR. Of the roughly 25 intestinal transplant recipients enrolled in the cohort, one of whom was a retransplant, a few patients without pretransplant specimens were excluded. Results the study describes overall, beyond this receptor: The conclusions were limited by the relatively low number and heterogeneity of the intestinal transplant patients. GvH clones were found in recipient bone marrow, and some of the GvH clones appeared earlier in ileal mucosa or blood, which is consistent with an intestinal mucosal origin. In patients with donor T cell macrochimerism, the allografts had high GvH to HvG T cell clonal ratios. Early after transplant, peak levels of circulating GvH clones were associated with declines in HvG clones.

From a lookup of the germline V gene, CDR1 and CDR2 are MDHEN and SYDVKM. V is reduced by 2 bases and J by 3 bases, leaving a spacing of 17 bases between them. Reading from cysteine to phenylalanine, the CDR3 counts 17 amino acids. The only DNA kept is the CDR3, 51 bases in frame from the first base. Sample time point, as interpreted from the label and publication: cells obtained before transplantation from donor or recipient. CD3+CD4+ and CD3+CD8+ populations were FACS-sorted from unstimulated pre-transplant donor and recipient cells taken from spleen or lymph nodes. The library was prepared using the immunoSEQ multiplex PCR assay. In most patients, genomic DNA was isolated using the Qiagen DNeasy Blood and Tissue Kit and sent frozen to Adaptive Biotechnologies for TCR sequencing. High-throughput TCR-beta CDR3 sequencing of genomic DNA from most patients was performed by Adaptive Biotechnologies. The study's processing was this. TCR sequencing data for over 15 patients were retrieved from Adaptive's ImmunoSEQ software; three other patients were processed with MiXCR and VDJtools. CD4 versus CD8 sorting errors were corrected by removing sequences found in both subsets at a frequency ratio below 5:1. CDR3 nucleotide sequences shared by donor and recipient were removed because the origin of these sequences could not be assigned. Alloreactive clones required at least 2-fold expansion over unstimulated cells and minimum CFSE-low frequency of 0.002% (template counts) or 0.001% (read counts). Mappable clones were those detected in sequenced pre-transplant spleen, lymph node, or MLR CFSE-low populations of the donor or recipient. The cumulative frequency of alloreactive clones was calculated as a percentage of all sequences, weighted by copy number. This is the immuneACCESS table as TCRdb keeps it, with only in-frame sequences that have V and J called. A part of the clones is gone; compared with another copy, unresolved V genes explain less than half, and the rest is unexplained. That table gives V, J and clone size, and the DNA gave D and trimming. Recorded for this sample are over 75,000 clones; just under 95% of them occurred a single time. Clones ranked in the top ten supply over 0.055% of the sample.

Here the chain combines TRBV28 and TRBJ1-5; the D gene is perhaps TRBD1, from 5 matching bases. The input for sequencing was unstimulated CD8+ T cells sorted from spleen or lymph node cells, taken before transplant. The TCR sequence derives from a human donor who was the organ donor for an intestinal transplant. The CDR3 protein is CASSLGHPRIVNQPQHF. The base sequence is TGTGCCAGCAGTTTAGGACACCCACGAATCGTCAATCAGCCCCAGCATTTT.